Shown below are 5 T cell receptor beta chains from a single sample sequenced in a study of cytomegalovirus exposure and HLA in healthy donors. 13 Jbeta primers and 60 Vbeta primers were used for the PCR. Here immunoSEQ multiplex PCR was the method, and the copy in TCRdb shows in-frame clones only, minus some. The sample contains 85,000 to 100,000 clones, around 74% of which appear only once. Sequenced input: PBMCs. These receptors were collected from a man aged 45-60 years in good health and CMV-seropositive.

This chain uses TRBV11-3 with TRBJ1-1; TRBD1 aligns across 7 bases. Germline V gene data show CDR1 as SGHNT and CDR2 as YENEEA. This CDR3 contains 14 residues. V lost 5 bases, J lost 3 bases, and 6 bases stayed unmatched. The CDR3, as DNA: TGTGCCAGCAGCCACAGGGGCGGGGACACTGAAGCTTTCTTT. Translation: CASSHRGGDTEAFF. The variable domain in full, with the rest retrieved from reference TRBV11-3 and TRBJ1-1, is EAGVVQSPRYKIIEKKQPVAFWCNPISGHNTLYWYLQNLGQGPELLIRYENEEAVDDSQLPKDRFSAERLKGVDSTLKIQPAELGDSAVYLCASSHRGGDTEAFFGQGTRLTVV.

V is TRBV7-9 and J is TRBJ1-1, with D possibly matching TRBD1 (6 bases). Deletions cut 5 bases from V and 1 base from J, with 11 bases between. CDR3 size: 14 residues. The germline gives CDR1 SEHNR, CDR2 FQNEAQ (reference sequence). CDR3 nucleotides: TGTGCCAGCAGCAATACAGGGCCGAACACTGAAGCTTTCTTT. Its protein is CASSNTGPNTEAFF.

This clone was recorded only once. The rearrangement uses TRBV30 and TRBJ1-2; maybe TRBD1 (6 bases). CDR1 and CDR2 (germline): GTSNPN, SVGIG (reference sequence). V was shortened by 4 bases and J by 2 bases, with 11 bases between the two germline ends. CDR3 length: 13 residues. In nucleotides, the CDR3 is TGTGCCTGGAAATGGCAGGGGAACTATGGCTACACCTTC. This encodes CAWKWQGNYGYTF.

This chain joins TRBV4-1 and TRBJ2-3, with TRBD1 matching 10 bases. V shed 4 bases and J 4 bases; nucleotides not matched to a gene: 5. CDR3 length equals 15 residues. Germline V gene lookup returns CDR1 MGHRA and CDR2 YSYEKL. CDR3 coding DNA: TGCGCCAGCAGCCGGACAGGGGGGAGTCCAGATACGCAGTATTTT. Its translation: CASSRTGGSPDTQYF.

The J gene is TRBJ2-7, the V gene TRBV19; D is unclear. Germline CDR1 is LNHDA and CDR2 is SQIVND (reference sequence). The CDR3 is 14 residues long. Trimming shortened V by 6 bases and J by 0 bases, and 12 bases separated the two germline ends. The CDR3 sequence is CASRARQGSYEQYF. The CDR3 DNA reads as TGTGCCAGTAGGGCACGACAAGGCTCCTACGAGCAGTACTTC.